Sequencing of this T cell receptor beta chain was carried out in a study of blood T cell repertoires in COVID-19 (dated by TCRdb to the early 2020s). With respect to the entire study: The collaborator samples originated in the United States, Italy and Spain and spanned the acute and convalescent phases of COVID-19. Subjects who had been exposed to COVID-19, were actively infected with it, or had recovered from it provided the deeply sampled blood TCRbeta repertoires that made up the dataset. A freely available public database, intended as a resource for researchers studying the immune response to SARS-CoV-2, is where the repertoires were released. Samples came from the ongoing ImmuneRACE study (first 160 participants) plus 1,254 subjects from 6 global collaborators. The sample metadata nearly always contained a de-identified subject ID, COVID-19 status, age in years and sex. Where HLA class I and class II types were available, the types were taken from metadata supplied by the sample provider, not from assay-based typing. The material from the prospective study consisted of cDNA or gDNA derived from T cells, B-cell-depleted T cells, or PBMCs.

What the authors observed across the whole study: Clinical and demographic metadata were provided uncurated, with the amount varying by source and participant.

In the germline V gene, CDR1 corresponds to SGHAT and CDR2 to FQNNGV. The CDR3 sequence holds 15 residues, the cysteine and phenylalanine included. Only CDR3 DNA is held: 45 bases, read in frame from base 1. Trimming removed 0 bases from V and 8 bases from J, leaving 14 bases between the germline ends. Each collaborating institution followed its own protocols to collect whole blood in K2EDTA tubes. For TCRbeta analysis, collaborators shipped samples in one of three forms: frozen whole blood, isolated PBMCs, or DNA extracted from either of those sample types. TCRbeta CDR3 regions were amplified from genomic DNA by means of the immunoSEQ Assay, a bias-controlled multiplex PCR. The original pipeline was this. Nucleated cell counts per sample were estimated from amplification of reference gene primers within the assay. To quantify the absolute abundance of each unique TCRbeta CDR3 rearrangement, sequence reads were collapsed and filtered. For each sample, productive Simpson clonality was calculated as the square root of Simpson's diversity index across productive rearrangements. TCRdb mirrors the immuneACCESS table, restricted to in-frame sequences. Some clones are absent from its copies; in checked studies, under half trace to an unresolved V gene, and the reason for the others is unknown. V and J calls and clone size are copied from that table; D and trimming were computed from the DNA. Recorded for this sample are fewer than 250,000 clones; 83% of them occurred a single time. The top ten constitute roughly 7.4% of the sample.

In regard to this clone: What antigen it recognizes has not been identified. Base quality data are lacking; no much larger clone is found one base away.

This TCR was recovered from a woman aged 45-60 years with acute or convalescent COVID-19. The receptor chain draws on TRBV11-2 and TRBJ2-1; the D gene is possibly TRBD2, with 5 bases matching. The specimen sequenced was peripheral blood. The DNA sequence is TGTGCCAGCAGCTTAGATAGTCTAGCCCCCTATGAGCAGTTCTTC. The translation is CASSLDSLAPYEQFF.